The clone carrying this T cell receptor (beta chain) was counted a single time. What it binds is unknown. This entry is derived from a study of beta chain features in type 1 diabetes. Every bit of the isolated RNA underwent reverse transcription, so sequencing read expressed TCRB transcripts. Measured with immunoSEQ multiplex PCR; TCRdb has only the in-frame clones, and not every one. The sample holds 200,000 to 250,000 clones; about 25% are singletons and the top ten take roughly 4%. Findings and limits, study-wide: The study left unresolved whether HLA type influences TCRB rearrangement.

V lost 3 bases, J lost 5 bases, and 7 bases stayed unmatched. Germline-derived CDR1 and CDR2 are MGHDK and SYGVNS. The CDR3 is 15 residues long. The single heparinised draw taken from each donor contained about 110 mL of blood on average. Purity exceeded 98% in all sorted populations. The J gene is TRBJ2-1, the V gene TRBV25-1; the match to TRBD1 covers 7 bases. The receptor's source is a man younger than 40 in good health. Sequencing used central memory CD4+ T cells from blood. The CDR3 reads CASSDSGGTDNEQFF. CDR3 in DNA: TGTGCCAGCAGTGATTCAGGGGGTACAGACAATGAGCAGTTCTTC.